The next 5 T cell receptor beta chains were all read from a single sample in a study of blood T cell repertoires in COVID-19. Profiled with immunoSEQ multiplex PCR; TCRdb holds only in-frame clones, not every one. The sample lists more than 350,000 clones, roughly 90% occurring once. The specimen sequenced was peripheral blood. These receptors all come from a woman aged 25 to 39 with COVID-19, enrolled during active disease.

CDR3 DNA sequence: TGTGCCAGCAGCCCGGGACAGAGCTCCTACGAGCAGTACTTC. The encoded protein is CASSPGQSSYEQYF. V gene TRBV27 combines with J gene TRBJ2-7, with 7 bases matching TRBD1. With 6 bases clipped from V and 0 bases from J, the junction kept 5 bases outside the gene matches. From germline, CDR1 is MNHEY and CDR2 SMNVEV (reference sequence). The CDR3 runs 14 residues.

The CDR3 spells CASSYHTGNGELFF. DNA for the CDR3: TGTGCCAGCAGTTACCATACAGGGAACGGGGAGCTGTTTTTT. V and J are TRBV6-5 and TRBJ2-2, with D maybe TRBD1 (6 bases). Germline V gene sequence: CDR1 MNHEY, CDR2 SVGAGI. Trimming took 2 bases from V and 7 from J, leaving 11 bases between them. The CDR3 spans 14 residues.

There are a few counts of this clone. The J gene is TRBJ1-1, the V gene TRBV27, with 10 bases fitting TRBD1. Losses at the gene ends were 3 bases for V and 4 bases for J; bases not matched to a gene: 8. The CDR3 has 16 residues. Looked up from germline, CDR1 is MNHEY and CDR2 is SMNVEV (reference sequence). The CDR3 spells CASSFDRGLFPTEAFF. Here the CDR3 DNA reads TGTGCCAGCAGTTTCGACAGGGGGCTTTTTCCCACTGAAGCTTTCTTT.

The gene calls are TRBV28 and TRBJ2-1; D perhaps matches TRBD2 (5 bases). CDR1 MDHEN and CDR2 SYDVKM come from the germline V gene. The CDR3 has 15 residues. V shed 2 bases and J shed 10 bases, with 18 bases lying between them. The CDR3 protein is CASSLNLAVGLEQFF. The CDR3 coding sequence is TGTGCCAGCAGTTTAAATCTAGCTGTCGGCCTCGAGCAGTTCTTC.

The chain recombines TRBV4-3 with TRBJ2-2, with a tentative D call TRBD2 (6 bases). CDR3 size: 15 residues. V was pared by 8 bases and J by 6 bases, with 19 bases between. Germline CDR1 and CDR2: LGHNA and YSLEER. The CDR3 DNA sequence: TGCGCCAGCGCCGCAGGGCGGGGATCACCCGGGGAGCTGTTTTTT. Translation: CASAAGRGSPGELFF.